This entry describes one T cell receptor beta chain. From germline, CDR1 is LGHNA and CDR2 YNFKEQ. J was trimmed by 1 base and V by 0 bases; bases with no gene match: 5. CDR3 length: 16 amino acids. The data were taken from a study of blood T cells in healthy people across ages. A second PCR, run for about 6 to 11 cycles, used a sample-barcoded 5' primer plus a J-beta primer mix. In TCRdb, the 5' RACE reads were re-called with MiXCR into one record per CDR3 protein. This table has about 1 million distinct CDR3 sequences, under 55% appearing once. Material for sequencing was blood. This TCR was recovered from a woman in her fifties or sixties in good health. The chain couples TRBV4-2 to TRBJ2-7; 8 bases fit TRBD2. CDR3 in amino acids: CASSQEATSASYEQYF. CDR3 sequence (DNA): TGTGCCAGCAGCCAAGAGGCGACTAGCGCATCCTACGAGCAGTACTTC.